These 20 T cell receptor beta chains were all obtained from the same sample, sequenced in a study of Ad26.COV2.S vaccination and SARS-CoV-2 variants. This table comes from immunoSEQ multiplex PCR, and its TCRdb copy is limited to in-frame clones, with some not included. Of hundreds of thousands of clones listed, 80% to 90% are singletons. Treatment denoted: 15 to 20 received Ad26.COV2.S at low or high dose, single or two shots; several received placebo; per-sample allocation not given. After the first vaccine or placebo injection, samples were drawn on day 63. The specimen was peripheral blood, collected in a trial of Ad26.COV2.S vaccine versus placebo. The receptors were gathered from a person between 18 and 65 years old who received the Ad26.COV2.S COVID-19 vaccine or a placebo.

This chain connects TRBV2 to TRBJ1-1; no reliable D call. The V and J ends lost 5 bases and 1 base respectively, with 8 bases between them. The CDR3 covers 13 residues. CDR1 and CDR2 (germline): SNHLY, FYNNEI. CDR3: CASSREKNTEAFF. DNA of the CDR3: TGTGCCAGCAGTAGAGAAAAGAACACTGAAGCTTTCTTT.

V and J are TRBV18 and TRBJ1-1; possibly TRBD1 for D (5 bases). V lost 1 base and J lost 6, with 12 bases in between. This CDR3 has 14 amino acids. Germline CDR1 and CDR2: KGHSH and LQKENI. Written as DNA, the CDR3 is TGTGCCAGCTCACCACTCCAGGGAAGAGCTGAAGCTTTCTTT. It specifies CASSPLQGRAEAFF.

The J gene is TRBJ2-3, the V gene TRBV27, with D possibly TRBD1 on 5 matching bases. The germline V gene encodes CDR1 MNHEY and CDR2 SMNVEV (reference sequence). The CDR3 sequence is 14 residues long. V lost 0 bases and J 1 base, leaving 5 bases between the germline ends. CDR3 residues: CASSLSTGTDTQYF. CDR3 coding DNA: TGTGCCAGCAGTTTATCGACAGGCACAGATACGCAGTATTTT.

The chain is built from TRBV6-5 and TRBJ2-7; D is possibly TRBD2 (5 bases). Germline V gives CDR1 MNHEY, CDR2 SVGAGI. Trimming pared 6 bases from V and 7 bases from J, leaving 13 bases between. The CDR3 is made up of 12 amino acids. The CDR3 spells CASRTGSGEQYF. DNA of the CDR3: TGTGCCAGCAGGACGGGATCGGGGGAGCAGTACTTC.

The V call is TRBV28, the J call TRBJ2-6; 7 bases match TRBD1. CDR3 size: 16 residues. Germline assignment: CDR1 MDHEN and CDR2 SYDVKM. V shed 10 bases and J 2 bases; nucleotides not matched to a gene: 11. The CDR3 DNA reads TGTGCCATCGCACAGGGGATCCTCACTGGGGCCAACGTCCTGACTTTC. This codes for CAIAQGILTGANVLTF. Drawing the rest from reference TRBV28 and TRBJ2-6, the complete variable domain is DVKVTQSSRYLVKRTGEKVFLECVQDMDHENMFWYRQDPGLGLRLIYFSYDVKMKEKGDIPEGYSVSREKKERFSLILESASTNQTSMYLCAIAQGILTGANVLTFGAGSRLTVL.

The CDR3 DNA reads as TGCGCCAGCAGCTTGGATCCGAGGACAGATACGCAGTATTTT. Its protein product is CASSLDPRTDTQYF. The chain carries TRBV5-1 and TRBJ2-3; D is unresolved. This CDR3 contains 14 residues. Deletions cut 0 bases from V and 3 bases from J, with 8 bases between. The germline CDR1 and CDR2 sequences are SGHRS and YFSETQ. Full variable domain (rest looked up from reference TRBV5-1 and TRBJ2-3): KAGVTQTPRYLIKTRGQQVTLSCSPISGHRSVSWYQQTPGQGLQFLFEYFSETQRNKGNFPGRFSGRQFSNSRSEMNVSTLELGDSALYLCASSLDPRTDTQYFGPGTRLTVL.

The chain combines TRBV11-2 with TRBJ2-2; D gene uncertain. Germline CDR1 and CDR2: SGHAT and FQNNGV. Trimming took 0 bases from V and 2 from J, leaving 10 bases between them. The CDR3 length is 16 residues. CDR3: CASSLDVLGNTGELFF. The CDR3 coding sequence is TGTGCCAGCAGCTTAGACGTATTAGGAAACACCGGGGAGCTGTTTTTT.

DNA of the CDR3: TGTGCCAGCAATTCGGGATCGACAGATACGCAGTATTTT. Its protein is CASNSGSTDTQYF. The chain couples TRBV2 to TRBJ2-3; tentative D call: TRBD2 (5 bases). V lost 7 bases and J 3 bases, leaving 11 bases between the germline ends. Germline CDR1 reads SNHLY; CDR2 reads FYNNEI. The length of the CDR3 is 13 residues. The entire variable domain, with the rest obtained from reference TRBV2 and TRBJ2-3, is as follows: EPEVTQTPSHQVTQMGQEVILRCVPISNHLYFYWYRQILGQKVEFLVSFYNNEISEKSEIFDDQFSVERPDGSNFTLKIRSTKLEDSAMYFCASNSGSTDTQYFGPGTRLTVL.

The chain combines TRBV10-1 with TRBJ1-1; 8 positions agree with TRBD1. CDR3 length: 12 residues. V lost 7 bases, J lost 7 bases, and 5 bases stayed unmatched. The germline V gene has CDR1 WNHNN and CDR2 SYGVQD (reference sequence). The CDR3 bases are TGCGCCAGCAAGTACAGGGGGTTTGAAGCTTTCTTT. Protein product: CASKYRGFEAFF.

V is TRBV20-1 and J is TRBJ1-5; D is unclear. Germline-derived CDR1 and CDR2 are DFQATT and SNEGSKA (reference sequence). There are 16 residues in the CDR3. V was pared by 3 bases and J by 4 bases, with 19 bases between. CDR3 sequence (DNA): TGCAGTGCTAGTAAGGAACAAGCCTTACTTAATCAGCCCCAGCATTTT. Its protein is CSASKEQALLNQPQHF.

The rearrangement links TRBV10-2 to TRBJ1-6, with D hard to call. Trimming cost V 6 bases and J 7 bases, with 7 bases left between them. This CDR3 is built from 12 residues. Germline assignment: CDR1 WSHSY and CDR2 SAAADI. CDR3 bases: TGCGCCAGCAGGGGTCAGAATTCACCCCTCCACTTT. Its protein product is CASRGQNSPLHF.

The chain combines TRBV5-1 with TRBJ2-3, with 7 bases identical to TRBD2. V shed 0 bases, J shed 1 base, and the junction held 8 bases outside the gene matches. CDR3 length: 17 residues. Germline loops: CDR1 SGHRS, CDR2 YFSETQ. The CDR3, as DNA: TGCGCCAGCAGCTTGGAAGGACCGGCGGGAGGCACAGATACGCAGTATTTT. It is translated as CASSLEGPAGGTDTQYF.

The chain recombines TRBV30 with TRBJ1-5; D unresolved. The V and J ends lost 3 bases and 4 bases respectively, with 10 bases between them. Germline V CDR1 and CDR2: GTSNPN, SVGIG (reference sequence). The CDR3 consists of 13 residues. The CDR3 loop is CAWSRRGNQPQHF. The CDR3 coding sequence is TGTGCCTGGAGCCGGCGAGGGAATCAGCCCCAGCATTTT.

J is TRBJ2-3 and V is TRBV7-6; the D gene is possibly TRBD2 (6 bases). This CDR3 has 16 residues. V was clipped by 3 bases and J by 4 bases, with 17 bases between them. Germline CDR1 reads SGHVS; CDR2 reads FNYEAQ. CDR3 loop: CASSFLKGGASDTQYF. CDR3 nucleotide sequence: TGTGCCAGCAGCTTCTTAAAAGGCGGGGCTTCAGATACGCAGTATTTT.

The J gene is TRBJ1-5, the V gene TRBV27, with D possibly being TRBD1 (5 bases). The CDR3 totals 15 residues. The V and J ends lost 2 bases and 4 bases respectively, with 12 bases between them. From germline, CDR1 is MNHEY and CDR2 SMNVEV (reference sequence). The CDR3 DNA is TGTGCCAGCAGTTTAGGAACAGGACCAAATCAGCCCCAGCATTTT. It is translated as CASSLGTGPNQPQHF.

The CDR3 DNA sequence: TGCGCCAGCAGTGGGGGGGACCATGAAGACAAACGCTACGAGCAGTACTTC. This sequence encodes CASSGGDHEDKRYEQYF. The chain combines TRBV10-1 with TRBJ2-7; D is perhaps TRBD2 (6 bases). From germline, CDR1 is WNHNN and CDR2 SYGVQD (reference sequence). V was pared by 4 bases and J by 3 bases, with 22 bases between. CDR3 length: 17 residues.

The rearrangement joins TRBV20-1 to TRBJ2-7; a possible D gene is TRBD1 (6 bases). V dropped 7 bases and J dropped 2 bases, with 9 bases sitting between them. The CDR3 spans 11 residues. CDR1 is DFQATT, CDR2 SNEGSKA, per germline (reference sequence). The CDR3 DNA is TGCAGTGTTAGGACAGCCTACGAGCAGTACTTC. It specifies CSVRTAYEQYF.

The J gene is TRBJ1-1, the V gene TRBV19; D is undetermined. V lost 7 bases and J 1 base, leaving 4 bases between the germline ends. CDR3 length: 11 amino acids. Germline assignment: CDR1 LNHDA and CDR2 SQIVND (reference sequence). DNA of the CDR3: TGTGCCAGTAAGTGGAACACTGAAGCTTTCTTT. It yields the protein CASKWNTEAFF.

The genes are TRBV4-1 and TRBJ2-3, with 10 bases matching TRBD2. Germline lookup yields CDR1 MGHRA and CDR2 YSYEKL. The trim removed 0 bases at V and 5 bases at J, leaving 8 bases unmatched. The CDR3 covers 17 residues. The CDR3 is CASSQEVRLAGEDTQYF. CDR3 sequence (DNA): TGCGCCAGCAGCCAAGAAGTTCGGCTAGCGGGAGAAGATACGCAGTATTTT.

The chain uses TRBV7-2 and TRBJ2-5; maybe TRBD2 (5 bases). Germline V gene sequence: CDR1 SGHTA, CDR2 FQGNSA. V lost 4 bases and J 5 bases, leaving 11 bases between the germline ends. The CDR3 covers 13 residues. The CDR3 spells CASSSGSWETQYF. The CDR3 DNA reads as TGTGCCAGCAGCTCTGGGAGCTGGGAGACCCAGTACTTC. Together with reference TRBV7-2 and TRBJ2-5, the CDR3 gives the full variable domain: GAGVSQSPSNKVTEKGKDVELRCDPISGHTALYWYRQSLGQGLEFLIYFQGNSAPDKSGLPSDRFSAERTGGSVSTLTIQRTQQEDSAVYLCASSSGSWETQYFGPGTRLLVL.